The rows below give T cell receptor beta chains drawn from one sample of a study of T-cell memory formation after mild COVID-19. TCRdb re-derived calls from the 5' RACE reads in MiXCR, one entry per CDR3 protein. The table records roughly 320,000 distinct CDR3 sequences, under 30% of them present only once. Sequencing input: PBMCs or a T cell subset sorted from them (not recorded which). Source of these receptors: an adult woman who had mild COVID-19 (a few samples of this study predate the infection). Cell type and time point are not known. CDR3s include the opening cysteine and the closing phenylalanine or tryptophan. D genes are given only for firm matches. Clone sizes are given selectively: once, few, many, or a class where the clone is expanded.

cdr3_length,v_call,clone_size,d_call,j_call,cdr3_aa,cdr3_nt
17,TRBV4-2,-,TRBD2,TRBJ2-1,CASSQGEGTSGYNEQFF,TGTGCCAGCAGCCAGGGAGAAGGGACTAGCGGATACAATGAGCAGTTCTTC
17,TRBV20-1,-,-,TRBJ2-5,CSARDQWHPHAGETQYF,TGCAGTGCTAGAGATCAGTGGCACCCACACGCGGGAGAGACCCAGTACTTC
13,TRBV7-9,few,-,TRBJ2-1,CASSSGEYNEQFF,TGTGCCAGCAGCTCAGGGGAGTACAATGAGCAGTTCTTC
13,TRBV12-3/TRBV12-4,few,-,TRBJ1-1,CASSFTGATEAFF,TGTGCCAGCAGTTTCACCGGAGCGACTGAAGCTTTCTTT
15,TRBV9,-,-,TRBJ2-7,CASSWGQGPVDEQYF,TGTGCCAGCAGCTGGGGGCAGGGGCCAGTGGACGAGCAGTACTTC
16,TRBV5-1,few,TRBD1,TRBJ2-2,CASMSGGAGYTGELFF,TGCGCCAGCATGTCAGGGGGCGCGGGTTACACCGGGGAGCTGTTTTTT
15,TRBV12-3/TRBV12-4,-,TRBD2,TRBJ2-1,CASSARLAGDNEQFF,TGTGCCAGCAGTGCCCGACTAGCGGGAGACAATGAGCAGTTCTTC
12,TRBV11-3,few,-,TRBJ2-1,CASRDGKGEQFF,TGTGCCAGCAGGGACGGGAAAGGGGAGCAGTTCTTC
13,TRBV12-3/TRBV12-4,few,-,TRBJ2-1,CASSSDVYNEQFF,TGTGCCAGCAGTTCGGACGTATACAATGAGCAGTTCTTC
15,TRBV12-3/TRBV12-4,-,-,TRBJ2-7,CASSHNLGGISEQYF,TGTGCCAGCAGCCACAACCTGGGGGGTATATCCGAGCAGTACTTC
11,TRBV7-9,-,-,TRBJ2-2,CATALAGELFF,TGTGCCACCGCCCTGGCCGGGGAGCTGTTTTTT